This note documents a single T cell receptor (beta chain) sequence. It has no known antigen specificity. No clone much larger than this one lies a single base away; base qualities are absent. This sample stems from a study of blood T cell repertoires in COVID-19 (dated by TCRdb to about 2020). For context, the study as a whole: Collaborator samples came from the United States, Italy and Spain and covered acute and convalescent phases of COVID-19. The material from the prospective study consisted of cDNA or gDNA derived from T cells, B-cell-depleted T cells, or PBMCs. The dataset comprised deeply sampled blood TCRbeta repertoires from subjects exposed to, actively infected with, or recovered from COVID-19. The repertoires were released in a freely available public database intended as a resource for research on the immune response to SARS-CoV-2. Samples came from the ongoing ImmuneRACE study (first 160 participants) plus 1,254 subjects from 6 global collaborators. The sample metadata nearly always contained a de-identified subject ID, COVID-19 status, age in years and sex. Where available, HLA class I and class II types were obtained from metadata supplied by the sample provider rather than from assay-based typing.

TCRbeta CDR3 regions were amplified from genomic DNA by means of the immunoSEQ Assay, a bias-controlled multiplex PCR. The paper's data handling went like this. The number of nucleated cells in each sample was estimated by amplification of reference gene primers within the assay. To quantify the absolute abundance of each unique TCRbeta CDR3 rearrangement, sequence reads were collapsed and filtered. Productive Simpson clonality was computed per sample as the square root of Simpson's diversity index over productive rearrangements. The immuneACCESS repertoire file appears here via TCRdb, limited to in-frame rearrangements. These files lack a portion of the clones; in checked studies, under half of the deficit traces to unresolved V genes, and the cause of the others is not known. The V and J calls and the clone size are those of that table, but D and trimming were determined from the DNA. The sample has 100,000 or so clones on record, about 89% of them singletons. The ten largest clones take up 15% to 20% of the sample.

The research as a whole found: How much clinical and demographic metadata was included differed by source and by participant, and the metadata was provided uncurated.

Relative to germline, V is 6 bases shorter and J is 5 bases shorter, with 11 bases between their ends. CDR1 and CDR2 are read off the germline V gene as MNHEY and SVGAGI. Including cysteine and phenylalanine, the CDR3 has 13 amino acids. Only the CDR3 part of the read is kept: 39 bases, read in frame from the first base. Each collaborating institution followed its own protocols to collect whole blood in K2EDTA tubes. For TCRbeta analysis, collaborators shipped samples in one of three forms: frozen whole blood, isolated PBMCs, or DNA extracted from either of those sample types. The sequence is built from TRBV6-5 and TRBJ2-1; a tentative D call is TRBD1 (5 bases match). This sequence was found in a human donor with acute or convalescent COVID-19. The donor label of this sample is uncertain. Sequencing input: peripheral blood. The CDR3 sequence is CASRWQGHNEQFF. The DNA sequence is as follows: TGTGCCAGCAGATGGCAGGGTCACAATGAGCAGTTCTTC.